This T cell receptor (beta chain) is from a study of shared clonotypes between healthy human individuals. Study findings and constraints: Sharing across several donors was seen in 4% to 6.5% of naive CD4 clonotypes. Generation of non-shared clonotypes was less probable than generation of clonotypes shared by all four donors. Naive subsets, compared against memory subsets, generally had larger estimated richness values.

Clones were sequenced by immunoSEQ multiplex PCR, and TCRdb holds only the in-frame ones, with some missing. This table holds around 600,000 clones, roughly 96% found once. The CDR3 extends over 17 amino acids. Per germline, CDR1 MDHEN and CDR2 SYDVKM. Trimming cost V 5 bases and J 0 bases, with 17 bases left between them. Naivety among CD8 cells was defined by CD45RO negativity and positive CCR7 selection, thereby excluding terminally differentiated effector memory CD45RA+ cells. As concerns this clone: Its antigen is undetermined.

Sequencing was done on a sample of naive CD8+ T cells sorted from blood. This receptor was identified in a woman aged 25-40 years in good health. The chain couples TRBV28 to TRBJ2-1; D ambiguous. The CDR3 DNA follows: TGTGCCAGCAGTCATGATGTGACGACAAGCTCCTACAATGAGCAGTTCTTC. It encodes CASSHDVTTSSYNEQFF.